A single sample gave rise to the 31 T cell receptor beta chains below, sequenced in a study of blood T cell repertoires in COVID-19. Produced via immunoSEQ multiplex PCR; TCRdb's table is partial and in-frame only. In the table there are around 190,000 clones, roughly 88% of which are singletons. Sequencing used peripheral blood. These receptors were obtained from a man aged 50 or older with COVID-19, enrolled during active disease.

The chain combines TRBV7-9 with TRBJ2-3, with D perhaps matching TRBD2 (5 bases). The V end lost 1 base, the J end lost 0 bases, and 14 bases lay between the germline ends. The CDR3 extends over 17 amino acids. Germline lookup yields CDR1 SEHNR and CDR2 FQNEAQ (reference sequence). CDR3 sequence reads: CASSLGGRSSSTDTQYF. Written as DNA, the CDR3 is TGTGCCAGCAGCTTAGGAGGGAGATCTTCTAGCACAGATACGCAGTATTTT. The full variable domain, its missing parts supplied by reference TRBV7-9 and TRBJ2-3, is DTGVSQNPRHKITKRGQNVTFRCDPISEHNRLYWYRQTLGQGPEFLTYFQNEAQLEKSRLLSDRFSAERPKGSFSTLEIQRTEQGDSAMYLCASSLGGRSSSTDTQYFGPGTRLTVL.

The chain employs TRBV30 and TRBJ2-7; weak D call: TRBD2 (5 bases). Per the germline V gene, CDR1 is GTSNPN and CDR2 is SVGIG (reference sequence). V lost 4 bases and J 3 bases, leaving 16 bases between the germline ends. The CDR3 totals 14 residues. The CDR3 nucleotides are TGTGCCTGGACTAGCACTAGTGGTAGCTACGAGCAGTACTTC. It yields the protein CAWTSTSGSYEQYF. The variable domain in full, completed from reference TRBV30 and TRBJ2-7, reads SQTIHQWPATLVQPVGSPLSLECTVEGTSNPNLYWYRQAAGRGLQLLFYSVGIGQISSEVPQNLSASRPQDRQFILSSKKLLLSDSGFYLCAWTSTSGSYEQYFGPGTRLTVT.

The genes are TRBV27 and TRBJ2-7; D gene ambiguous. The germline V gene encodes CDR1 MNHEY and CDR2 SMNVEV (reference sequence). The CDR3 totals 13 residues. Trimming pared 4 bases from V and 2 bases from J, leaving 9 bases between. The CDR3 nucleotides read TGTGCCAGCAGTTCGACACCGACCTACGAGCAGTACTTC. Its translation is CASSSTPTYEQYF.

The chain recombines TRBV11-2 with TRBJ2-7; 7 positions match TRBD2. J gave up 3 bases and V 5 bases, and 7 bases lay outside the gene matches. CDR3 length: 14 amino acids. Germline CDR1 is SGHAT and CDR2 is FQNNGV. The CDR3 spells CASSAQRDIYEQYF. As DNA, the CDR3 is TGTGCCAGCAGCGCCCAGCGGGATATCTACGAGCAGTACTTC. Full variable domain (outside the CDR3, taken from reference TRBV11-2 and TRBJ2-7): EAGVAQSPRYKIIEKRQSVAFWCNPISGHATLYWYQQILGQGPKLLIQFQNNGVVDDSQLPKDRFSAERLKGVDSTLKIQPAKLEDSAVYLCASSAQRDIYEQYFGPGTRLTVT.

In this sample, this clone turned up once. J is TRBJ2-7 and V is TRBV7-3; 9 bases line up with TRBD2. The germline V gene encodes CDR1 SGHTA and CDR2 FQGTGA. J lost 3 bases, V lost 0 bases, and 0 bases had no gene match. CDR3 length: 14 residues. Here the CDR3 DNA reads TGTGCCAGCAGCTTAACAGCGGGGGGCTACGAGCAGTACTTC. It encodes CASSLTAGGYEQYF.

The chain combines TRBV5-1 with TRBJ2-7, with 7 bases matching TRBD1. Trimming removed 2 bases from V and 0 bases from J; junction bases left unmatched: 5. CDR3 size: 15 residues. Per the germline V gene, CDR1 is SGHRS and CDR2 is YFSETQ. In nucleotides, the CDR3 is TGCGCCAGCAGCTTTACACAGGGGAGCTCCTACGAGCAGTACTTC. It encodes CASSFTQGSSYEQYF.

In its sample, this clone was seen once. The CDR3 reads CASSLGGRGAYGYTF. The CDR3, as DNA: TGCGCCAGCAGCTTGGGAGGCAGGGGGGCCTATGGCTACACCTTC. The chain links TRBV5-1 to TRBJ1-2; 7 bases map to TRBD1. Germline trimming cut 0 bases from V and 4 bases from J; bases unmatched to any gene: 6. CDR1 and CDR2 from the germline V gene are SGHRS and YFSETQ. This CDR3 is built from 15 residues.

Here the CDR3 reads CAISGLAGVNEQFF. DNA of the CDR3: TGTGCCATCAGTGGACTAGCGGGAGTCAATGAGCAGTTCTTC. The chain links TRBV10-3 to TRBJ2-1, with TRBD2 matching over 12 bases. In germline, CDR1 is ENHRY, CDR2 SYGVKD. The CDR3 totals 14 residues. After removal of 4 bases from V and 6 bases from J, the junction contained 1 base not matched to a gene.

V and J are TRBV6-5 and TRBJ1-6; TRBD1 aligns across 7 bases. This CDR3 contains 15 residues. Germline V CDR1 and CDR2: MNHEY, SVGAGI. V dropped 7 bases and J dropped 9; count of bases not matched to a gene: 12. The chain's CDR3 is CASTATGLVGSPLHF. The CDR3 DNA sequence: TGTGCCAGCACCGCGACAGGGTTGGTTGGTTCACCCCTCCACTTT.

The genes are TRBV6-5 and TRBJ2-1; maybe TRBD1 (5 bases). The V end lost 4 bases, the J end lost 4 bases, and 17 bases lay between the germline ends. The CDR3 spans 16 residues. Germline values: CDR1 MNHEY, CDR2 SVGAGI. CDR3 in DNA: TGTGCCAGCAGTTCCCAAGGGGCCCCCGGTTACAATGAGCAGTTCTTC. Amino acids: CASSSQGAPGYNEQFF.

The rearrangement links TRBV6-5 to TRBJ1-4, with TRBD1 as a possible D gene (6 bases). Trimming removed 5 bases from V and 3 bases from J, with 13 bases in between. CDR1 and CDR2 (germline): MNHEY, SVGAGI. The CDR3 sequence is 15 residues long. CDR3: CASSRLGASNEKLFF. As DNA, the CDR3 is TGTGCCAGCAGTCGCCTGGGGGCGTCTAATGAAAAACTGTTTTTT.

The genes are TRBV19 and TRBJ2-2; D gene uncertain. Trimming stripped 7 bases from V and 1 base from J, with 7 bases between. CDR1 is LNHDA and CDR2 is SQIVND in the germline V gene (reference sequence). This CDR3 region has 13 residues. The CDR3 protein is CASTPGNTGELFF. The DNA for the CDR3 is TGTGCCAGTACCCCGGGGAACACCGGGGAGCTGTTTTTT. Looking up the rest from reference TRBV19 and TRBJ2-2 gives the full variable domain: DGGITQSPKYLFRKEGQNVTLSCEQNLNHDAMYWYRQDPGQGLRLIYYSQIVNDFQKGDIAEGYSVSREKKESFPLTVTSAQKNPTAFYLCASTPGNTGELFFGEGSRLTVL.

The chain links TRBV6-4 to TRBJ2-3; 8 bases fit TRBD2. Germline V gene data show CDR1 as MRHNA and CDR2 as SNTAGT. The ends lost 3 bases at V and 0 bases at J; junction bases unmatched: 2. The CDR3 totals 15 residues. CDR3 residues: CASSEAGDSTDTQYF. As DNA, the CDR3 is TGTGCCAGCAGTGAAGCGGGAGATAGCACAGATACGCAGTATTTT.

The rearrangement joins TRBV7-3 to TRBJ2-5; the D gene is possibly TRBD2 (5 bases). From germline, CDR1 is SGHTA and CDR2 FQGTGA. V was clipped by 3 bases and J by 5 bases, with 16 bases between them. CDR3 length: 15 residues. CDR3 protein: CASSFSGETRETQYF. CDR3 bases: TGTGCCAGCAGCTTCAGCGGCGAGACCCGCGAGACCCAGTACTTC.

This sequence joins TRBV21-1 and TRBJ1-2; TRBD1 was called by the table and not checked on the DNA. TRBV21-1 corresponds to a pseudogene. This CDR3 is built from 15 residues. Here the CDR3 reads CASSKDGWTGYGYTF. DNA of the CDR3: TGTGCCAGCAGCAAAGATGGGTGGACAGGCTATGGCTACACCTTC.

The chain carries TRBV14 and TRBJ1-3; D gene unclear. Germline V gene lookup returns CDR1 SGHDN and CDR2 FVKESK. V gave up 1 base and J gave up 4 bases, with 11 bases separating them. The CDR3 has 15 amino acids. CDR3: CASSQARGWGNTIYF. CDR3 in DNA: TGTGCCAGCAGCCAAGCGCGAGGTTGGGGAAACACCATATATTTT.

The chain carries TRBV5-1 and TRBJ2-1; TRBD2 might be the D (5 bases). Trimming took off 3 bases at V and 9 bases at J, with 13 bases between the two ends. This CDR3 is 13 amino acids long. Germline CDR1 and CDR2: SGHRS and YFSETQ. The CDR3 region has the DNA TGCGCCAGCAGCTCCGGAGCTAGCACTGAGCAGTTCTTC. This sequence encodes CASSSGASTEQFF.

The chain combines TRBV18 with TRBJ1-1; D may be TRBD1 (5 bases). V was clipped by 5 bases and J by 7 bases, with 14 bases between them. The CDR3 runs 13 residues. Germline V gene lookup returns CDR1 KGHSH and CDR2 LQKENI. In DNA, the CDR3 is TGTGCCAGCTCAGCGACAGAACGTCGTGAAGCTTTCTTT. This sequence encodes CASSATERREAFF.

The chain has TRBV19 and TRBJ2-3, with 10 bases that match TRBD1. There are 15 residues in the CDR3. The V and J ends lost 5 bases and 3 bases, in that order; junction bases with no gene match: 5. The germline V gene has CDR1 LNHDA and CDR2 SQIVND (reference sequence). The CDR3 is CASSWGGQGTDTQYF. The DNA for the CDR3 is TGTGCCAGTAGTTGGGGGGGACAGGGGACAGATACGCAGTATTTT.

This clone occurred a few times. CDR3 in amino acids: CASSPYEGLNTEAFF. The CDR3 nucleotides are TGTGCCAGCAGTCCCTACGAGGGCCTGAACACTGAAGCTTTCTTT. This rearrangement joins TRBV27 to TRBJ1-1; D remains unclear. There are 15 residues in the CDR3. Per the germline V gene, CDR1 is MNHEY and CDR2 is SMNVEV (reference sequence). Trimming removed 5 bases at V and 0 bases at J, with 13 bases between.

This rearrangement joins TRBV2 to TRBJ2-2, with TRBD1 matching 7 bases. This CDR3 is built from 14 residues. Trimming cost V 8 bases and J 7 bases; bases outside gene matches: 10. The germline V gene has CDR1 SNHLY and CDR2 FYNNEI. The CDR3 protein is CASRAAGGGGELFF. The CDR3 bases are TGTGCCAGCCGCGCCGCAGGGGGTGGCGGGGAGCTGTTTTTT.

This clone was counted a single time. V usage is TRBV5-4 and J usage is TRBJ1-1; unclear D gene. The V gene's germline CDR1 is SGHNT and CDR2 YYREEE (reference sequence). The V and J ends lost 3 bases and 5 bases respectively, with 17 bases between them. CDR3 size: 15 residues. The CDR3 DNA reads as TGTGCCAGCAGCTCGGCGGGGATCAGGAGGACTGAAGCTTTCTTT. It encodes CASSSAGIRRTEAFF.

The chain has TRBV3-1 (or the pseudogene TRBV3-2) and TRBJ1-4; D ambiguous. The germline V gene has CDR1 LGHDT and CDR2 YNNKEL (reference sequence). V shed 1 base and J shed 0 bases, with 12 bases lying between them. This CDR3 is 17 amino acids long. The CDR3 here is CASSQGWAVATNEKLFF. The CDR3, as DNA: TGTGCCAGCAGCCAAGGATGGGCCGTAGCAACTAATGAAAAACTGTTTTTT.

V gene TRBV7-2 combines with J gene TRBJ2-1; 7 bases line up with TRBD2. V was clipped by 6 bases and J by 14 bases; unmatched bases: 13. The CDR3 consists of 13 residues. Germline CDR1 and CDR2: SGHTA and FQGNSA. The CDR3 loop reads CASSSTTGTNKFF. As DNA, the CDR3 is TGTGCCAGCAGTTCAACCACCGGGACTAACAAGTTCTTC.

V usage is TRBV7-3 and J usage is TRBJ2-1; 10 nucleotides line up with TRBD1. CDR1 is SGHTA, CDR2 FQGTGA, per germline. CDR3 length: 15 amino acids. Unmatched junction bases numbered 4, after V lost 3 bases and J lost 5 bases. The CDR3 DNA follows: TGTGCCAGCAGCTTGACAGGGGGCACGAACAATGAGCAGTTCTTC. This codes for CASSLTGGTNNEQFF.

The chain carries TRBV11-2 and TRBJ2-7, with D possibly TRBD1 on 5 matching bases. Germline V CDR1 and CDR2: SGHAT, FQNNGV. Trimming shortened V by 5 bases and J by 2 bases, and 13 bases separated the two germline ends. This CDR3 has 14 amino acids. CDR3: CASSGAGPTYEQYF. DNA for the CDR3: TGTGCCAGCAGCGGGGCAGGGCCAACCTACGAGCAGTACTTC.

This clone is a singleton in its sample. This chain links TRBV5-1 with TRBJ2-3; the D is unclear. There are 14 residues in the CDR3. Germline V gene data show CDR1 as SGHRS and CDR2 as YFSETQ. Trimming left V 0 bases short and J 4 bases short, with 9 bases between. CDR3 region: CASSLVAASDTQYF. CDR3 coding DNA: TGCGCCAGCAGCTTGGTAGCAGCTTCAGATACGCAGTATTTT.

V and J are TRBV5-1 and TRBJ2-3; D call uncertain. CDR1 and CDR2 (germline): SGHRS, YFSETQ. This CDR3 has 14 amino acids. V was clipped by 0 bases and J by 2 bases, with 7 bases between them. In nucleotides, the CDR3 is TGCGCCAGCAGCTTGGGGCAGGACACAGATACGCAGTATTTT. Residues: CASSLGQDTDTQYF. Complete variable domain (other parts from reference TRBV5-1 and TRBJ2-3): KAGVTQTPRYLIKTRGQQVTLSCSPISGHRSVSWYQQTPGQGLQFLFEYFSETQRNKGNFPGRFSGRQFSNSRSEMNVSTLELGDSALYLCASSLGQDTDTQYFGPGTRLTVL.

This sequence joins TRBV27 and TRBJ2-7; possibly TRBD2 for D (6 bases). CDR1 is MNHEY and CDR2 is SMNVEV in the germline V gene (reference sequence). The CDR3 sequence is 14 residues long. Trimming took 2 bases from V and 3 from J, leaving 11 bases between them. The CDR3 here is CASSLGRENYEQYF. The CDR3 DNA reads as TGTGCCAGCAGTTTAGGACGGGAGAACTACGAGCAGTACTTC.

V and J are TRBV7-2 and TRBJ1-5; D ambiguous. The CDR3 covers 13 residues. V gave up 1 base and J gave up 5 bases, with 6 bases separating them. CDR1 and CDR2 (germline): SGHTA, FQGNSA. The CDR3 sequence: CASSLDSHQPQHF. The CDR3 nucleotides are TGTGCCAGCAGCTTAGACAGCCATCAGCCCCAGCATTTT.

The rearrangement links TRBV7-8 to TRBJ2-7; TRBD1 matches at 8 bases. CDR3 length: 16 amino acids. The germline CDR1 and CDR2 sequences are SGHVS and FQNEAQ. V lost 5 bases and J lost 0; bases outside the gene matches: 9. The CDR3 region is CASSDRQGTSSYEQYF. In DNA form, the CDR3 reads TGTGCCAGCAGCGACCGACAGGGGACGAGCTCCTACGAGCAGTACTTC.